The 20 T cell receptor beta chains below come from one sample, sequenced in a study of OX40 agonist ivuxolimab in advanced cancers. Data came from immunoSEQ multiplex PCR; TCRdb stores just in-frame clones and leaves some out. The table has around 110,000 clones, approximately 90% seen once. The source was CD4+ or CD8+ T cells sorted from blood, collected in a trial of the OX40 agonist ivuxolimab. The receptors stem from an adult with an advanced solid tumor such as melanoma, head and neck, liver or kidney cancer.

This clone is a singleton in its sample. The chain recombines TRBV28 with TRBJ2-3; 9 positions agree with TRBD2. J lost 2 bases, V lost 4 bases, and 7 bases had no gene match. Germline CDR1 and CDR2: MDHEN and SYDVKM. This CDR3 comprises 16 residues. CDR3 residues: CASSYQAGGFTDTQYF. DNA of the CDR3: TGTGCCAGCAGTTATCAAGCGGGAGGCTTCACAGATACGCAGTATTTT.

The V and J genes are TRBV9 and TRBJ1-6; unclear D gene. Trimming stripped 0 bases from V and 0 bases from J, with 4 bases between. The CDR3 loop spans 15 amino acids. Germline values: CDR1 SGDLS, CDR2 YYNGEE. CDR3: CASSVDVSYNSPLHF. The CDR3 DNA follows: TGTGCCAGCAGCGTAGACGTCTCCTATAATTCACCCCTCCACTTT.

The J gene is TRBJ1-2, the V gene TRBV27; no reliable D call. The CDR3 extends over 15 amino acids. Trimming stripped 4 bases from V and 0 bases from J, with 12 bases between. Germline-derived CDR1 and CDR2 are MNHEY and SMNVEV (reference sequence). CDR3 nucleotide sequence: TGTGCCAGCAGTTATAGTCGGACCACTAACTATGGCTACACCTTC. Protein sequence: CASSYSRTTNYGYTF.

This clone was seen a handful of times. The chain employs TRBV2 and TRBJ1-5; D may be TRBD1 (5 bases). V lost 5 bases and J lost 1, with 9 bases in between. CDR1 is SNHLY, CDR2 FYNNEI, per germline. The CDR3 runs 14 residues. The CDR3 sequence: CASSRQSSNQPQHF. The CDR3 bases are TGTGCCAGCAGTCGACAGTCCAGCAATCAGCCCCAGCATTTT.

The V call is TRBV6-1, the J call TRBJ1-4, with D possibly matching TRBD1 (5 bases). CDR3 length equals 18 residues. CDR1 and CDR2 from the germline V gene are MNHNS and SASEGT. Trimming removed 4 bases from V and 2 bases from J, with 20 bases in between. The CDR3 coding sequence is TGTGCCAGCAGTGTTTCGTCCGGGGGATCGGCGACTAATGAAAAACTGTTTTTT. Its translation: CASSVSSGGSATNEKLFF.

The rearrangement links TRBV28 to TRBJ2-7, with D uncertain. This CDR3 is built from 14 residues. Germline V lookup: CDR1 MDHEN, CDR2 SYDVKM. The ends were cut back, 2 bases at V and 4 bases at J, with 12 bases in the middle. Here the CDR3 DNA reads TGTGCCAGCAGTTTAAGGGTTTTCTATTACGAGCAGTACTTC. This translates into CASSLRVFYYEQYF.

The chain couples TRBV11-2 to TRBJ1-5; D not certain. This CDR3 has 15 amino acids. V shed 1 base and J shed 0 bases, with 7 bases lying between them. Germline-derived CDR1 and CDR2 are SGHAT and FQNNGV. Written as DNA, the CDR3 is TGTGCCAGCAGCTTAGGAGGGAATAGCAATCAGCCCCAGCATTTT. Its protein is CASSLGGNSNQPQHF.

J is TRBJ1-1 and V is TRBV6-6, with D uncertain. CDR1 and CDR2 from the germline V gene are MNHNY and SVGAGI (reference sequence). V lost 8 bases, J lost 4 bases, and 11 bases lay in between. This CDR3 spans 12 amino acids. CDR3 sequence: CASSKKGTEAFF. The CDR3 bases are TGTGCCAGCTCCAAAAAGGGCACTGAAGCTTTCTTT.

The chain joins TRBV5-6 to TRBJ2-5, with 9 nucleotides matching TRBD1. The closer fit of TRBJ2-7 to the DNA end suggests the J call may be wrong. Germline assignment: CDR1 SGHDT and CDR2 YYEEEE. The CDR3 totals 15 residues. The CDR3 loop reads CASSFRGTGIYEQYF. In nucleotides, the CDR3 is TGTGCCAGCAGCTTCCGCGGGACAGGGATCTACGAGCAGTACTTC.

The CDR3 bases are TGTGCCAGCAGCTTAACTGCGGGAGGGGGAGGCAATGAGCAGTTCTTC. Its translation is CASSLTAGGGGNEQFF. The rearrangement joins TRBV7-3 to TRBJ2-1, with 9 nucleotides matching TRBD2. Germline V gives CDR1 SGHTA, CDR2 FQGTGA. After removal of 0 bases from V and 6 bases from J, the junction contained 6 bases not matched to a gene. The CDR3 has 16 residues.

This chain joins TRBV4-1 and TRBJ2-3, with 8 bases matching TRBD2. V lost 0 bases to trimming and J lost 2 bases; unmatched junction nucleotides: 7. Looked up from germline, CDR1 is MGHRA and CDR2 is YSYEKL. The CDR3 length is 17 residues. The CDR3, as DNA: TGCGCCAGCAGCCAAGATGGGACGGGAGGGGACACAGATACGCAGTATTTT. Encoded protein: CASSQDGTGGDTDTQYF.

The chain is built from TRBV9 and TRBJ2-2; the match to TRBD1 covers 10 bases. Unmatched junction bases numbered 5, after V lost 3 bases and J lost 0 bases. CDR1 and CDR2 (germline): SGDLS, YYNGEE. CDR3 length: 17 residues. The CDR3 sequence is CASSDPGQGPNTGELFF. For the CDR3, the DNA is TGTGCCAGCAGCGACCCGGGACAGGGGCCGAACACCGGGGAGCTGTTTTTT.

The gene calls are TRBV6-1 and TRBJ2-3; D is unclear. The CDR3 consists of 13 residues. Trimming pared 2 bases from V and 7 bases from J, leaving 10 bases between. The germline CDR1 and CDR2 sequences are MNHNS and SASEGT. The CDR3 spells CASSEILSNTQYF. DNA of the CDR3: TGTGCCAGCAGTGAAATACTATCGAATACGCAGTATTTT.

The V and J genes are TRBV10-3 and TRBJ1-1; the match to TRBD1 covers 7 bases. Germline CDR1 is ENHRY and CDR2 is SYGVKD. The CDR3 consists of 13 residues. J gave up 10 bases and V 0 bases, and 5 bases lay outside the gene matches. CDR3 in amino acids: CAISESAAGGAFF. In DNA form, the CDR3 reads TGTGCCATCAGTGAGTCGGCGGCAGGGGGAGCTTTCTTT.

This clone came up once. This chain connects TRBV9 to TRBJ1-4; weak D call: TRBD1 (5 bases). The CDR3 has 16 residues. Trimming left V 3 bases short and J 2 bases short, with 14 bases between. Per the germline V gene, CDR1 is SGDLS and CDR2 is YYNGEE. The CDR3 DNA reads as TGTGCCAGCAGCGCCGACATGACAGCCACTAATGAAAAACTGTTTTTT. It specifies CASSADMTATNEKLFF.

The chain joins TRBV2 to TRBJ2-3; D tentatively reads TRBD1 or TRBD2 (5 bases each). CDR1 is SNHLY and CDR2 is FYNNEI in the germline V gene. The CDR3 sequence is 16 residues long. V lost 7 bases to trimming and J lost 3 bases, with 20 bases between them. Here the CDR3 DNA reads TGTGCCAGCACCCCAGGGAACGGGATAAGGACAGATACGCAGTATTTT. Encoded protein: CASTPGNGIRTDTQYF.

The chain recombines TRBV5-4 with TRBJ1-2, with 7 positions matching TRBD1. The trim removed 0 bases at V and 4 bases at J, leaving 3 bases unmatched. Per the germline V gene, CDR1 is SGHNT and CDR2 is YYREEE (reference sequence). This CDR3 has 14 residues. The DNA for the CDR3 is TGTGCCAGCAGCTTGGCCGGACAGGCCTATGGCTACACCTTC. Its protein product is CASSLAGQAYGYTF.

CDR3 sequence reads: CATSTPSMNTEAFF. For the CDR3, the DNA is TGTGCCACCAGCACCCCGAGCATGAACACTGAAGCTTTCTTT. J is TRBJ1-1 and V is TRBV15; D not resolved. Trimming removed 4 bases at V and 0 bases at J, with 9 bases between. The CDR3 is 14 amino acids. Germline V gene lookup returns CDR1 LNHNV and CDR2 YYDKDF (reference sequence). Full variable domain (outside the CDR3, taken from reference TRBV15 and TRBJ1-1): DAMVIQNPRYQVTQFGKPVTLSCSQTLNHNVMYWYQQKSSQAPKLLFHYYDKDFNNEADTPDNFQSRRPNTSFCFLDIRSPGLGDTAMYLCATSTPSMNTEAFFGQGTRLTVV.

The chain employs TRBV9 and TRBJ1-1, with D uncertain. The length of the CDR3 is 11 residues. The germline V and J ends were trimmed by 4 bases and 3 bases, with 4 bases remaining between them. The germline V gene has CDR1 SGDLS and CDR2 YYNGEE. CDR3 bases: TGTGCCAGCAGCCCGTACACTGAAGCTTTCTTT. Its protein is CASSPYTEAFF. The entire variable domain, with the rest obtained from reference TRBV9 and TRBJ1-1, is as follows: DSGVTQTPKHLITATGQRVTLRCSPRSGDLSVYWYQQSLDQGLQFLIQYYNGEERAKGNILERFSAQQFPDLHSELNLSSLELGDSALYFCASSPYTEAFFGQGTRLTVV.

This chain uses TRBV5-1 with TRBJ2-5; 9 bases are shared with TRBD2. Germline loops: CDR1 SGHRS, CDR2 YFSETQ. This CDR3 has 15 residues. Trimming at V came to 1 base and at J to 1 base, leaving 2 bases not matched to a gene. In nucleotides, the CDR3 is TGCGCCAGCAGCTTGCTAGCGGGGCTCCAAGAGACCCAGTACTTC. Protein product: CASSLLAGLQETQYF. Variable domain in full (rest from reference TRBV5-1 and TRBJ2-5): KAGVTQTPRYLIKTRGQQVTLSCSPISGHRSVSWYQQTPGQGLQFLFEYFSETQRNKGNFPGRFSGRQFSNSRSEMNVSTLELGDSALYLCASSLLAGLQETQYFGPGTRLLVL.